A single sample is the source of the 8 T cell receptor beta chains below, sequenced in a study of siplizumab effects on memory and regulatory T cells. Sequencing was performed with immunoSEQ multiplex PCR; in TCRdb, only in-frame clones are kept and a portion is missing. Of roughly 80,000 clones listed, approximately 88% are singletons. Sequenced sample: Tregs sorted from blood. All receptors come from a human donor in good health.

This clone was picked up one time. The V gene is TRBV2, the J gene TRBJ1-2, with D possibly TRBD1 on 5 matching bases. CDR1 is SNHLY, CDR2 FYNNEI, per germline. With 7 bases removed from V and 4 bases from J, the gap between germline ends came to 19 bases. This CDR3 contains 15 residues. Written as DNA, the CDR3 is TGTGCCAGCAAGCCGGATCGGGGACCCATCTATGGCTACACCTTC. Encoded protein: CASKPDRGPIYGYTF. The entire variable domain, with the rest obtained from reference TRBV2 and TRBJ1-2, is as follows: EPEVTQTPSHQVTQMGQEVILRCVPISNHLYFYWYRQILGQKVEFLVSFYNNEISEKSEIFDDQFSVERPDGSNFTLKIRSTKLEDSAMYFCASKPDRGPIYGYTFGSGTRLTVV.

This chain connects TRBV19 to TRBJ1-5; D uncertain. V dropped 1 base and J dropped 5 bases, with 3 bases sitting between them. Germline V gene sequence: CDR1 LNHDA, CDR2 SQIVND (reference sequence). The CDR3 has 12 residues. This chain's CDR3 is CASSIGDQPQHF. CDR3 bases: TGTGCCAGTAGTATAGGGGATCAGCCCCAGCATTTT.

The V call is TRBV4-1, the J call TRBJ2-3, with TRBD2 as a possible D gene (7 bases). CDR1 and CDR2 (germline): MGHRA, YSYEKL. The V gene lost 0 bases and the J gene lost 1 base, with 14 bases spanning the gap. This CDR3 is built from 17 residues. CDR3 amino acids: CASSQEGGLDRTDTQYF. CDR3 nucleotide sequence: TGCGCCAGCAGCCAAGAGGGGGGGCTAGACCGCACAGATACGCAGTATTTT.

The V gene is TRBV7-2, the J gene TRBJ2-3; D tentatively fits TRBD1 or TRBD2 (6 bases each). The CDR3 is 16 amino acids. The V gene's germline CDR1 is SGHTA and CDR2 FQGNSA. The V end was cut by 1 base, the J end by 0 bases, with 11 bases between. DNA of the CDR3: TGTGCCAGCAGCTTAGTGTGGGGGGCGAGCACAGATACGCAGTATTTT. Amino acids: CASSLVWGASTDTQYF. Using reference TRBV7-2 and TRBJ2-3 for the parts outside the CDR3, the full variable domain is GAGVSQSPSNKVTEKGKDVELRCDPISGHTALYWYRQSLGQGLEFLIYFQGNSAPDKSGLPSDRFSAERTGGSVSTLTIQRTQQEDSAVYLCASSLVWGASTDTQYFGPGTRLTVL.

The gene calls are TRBV10-3 and TRBJ2-2; the D is unclear. Germline assignment: CDR1 ENHRY and CDR2 SYGVKD. V lost 6 bases, J lost 6 bases, and 14 bases lay in between. This CDR3 comprises 14 residues. The CDR3 loop reads CAIREGRGAGELFF. The CDR3, as DNA: TGTGCCATCAGAGAAGGACGTGGGGCCGGGGAGCTGTTTTTT.

The V call is TRBV5-6, the J call TRBJ1-1; unclear D gene. The CDR3 contains 15 residues. The germline CDR1 and CDR2 sequences are SGHDT and YYEEEE. V shed 2 bases and J shed 8 bases, with 19 bases lying between them. The CDR3 DNA sequence: TGTGCCAGCAGCTTTTTACGCGGACTAGTGTGGGAAGCTTTCTTT. Its protein product is CASSFLRGLVWEAFF. Complete variable domain (other parts from reference TRBV5-6 and TRBJ1-1): DAGVTQSPTHLIKTRGQQVTLRCSPKSGHDTVSWYQQALGQGPQFIFQYYEEEERQRGNFPDRFSGHQFPNYSSELNVNALLLGDSALYLCASSFLRGLVWEAFFGQGTRLTVV.

This rearrangement joins TRBV19 to TRBJ1-6, with 7 bases matching TRBD1. Germline trimming cut 5 bases from V and 7 bases from J; bases unmatched to any gene: 11. Germline V gene data show CDR1 as LNHDA and CDR2 as SQIVND (reference sequence). The CDR3 is 16 amino acids. The CDR3 nucleotides are TGTGCCAGTAGTGAGGGGGCGAGTGGGTTCAATTCACCCCTCCACTTT. Encoded protein: CASSEGASGFNSPLHF.

The chain employs TRBV7-2 and TRBJ1-5, with 8 nucleotides matching TRBD1. Trimming cost V 2 bases and J 5 bases; bases outside gene matches: 8. The CDR3 length is 16 residues. Germline loops: CDR1 SGHTA, CDR2 FQGNSA. CDR3 sequence: CASSLRSGTGYQPQHF. In nucleotides, the CDR3 is TGTGCCAGCAGCTTACGATCCGGGACAGGTTATCAGCCCCAGCATTTT. The full variable domain, completed using reference TRBV7-2 and TRBJ1-5, is GAGVSQSPSNKVTEKGKDVELRCDPISGHTALYWYRQSLGQGLEFLIYFQGNSAPDKSGLPSDRFSAERTGGSVSTLTIQRTQQEDSAVYLCASSLRSGTGYQPQHFGDGTRLSIL.